This T cell receptor (beta chain) was captured by sequencing in a study of T cell repertoires in cytomegalovirus infection (dated by TCRdb to between 2017 and 2020). About the study as a whole: Because public TCR beta signatures pointed to carriage of CMV infection together with the matching HLA type, the HLA type of each donor mattered for the analysis.

Via the germline V gene (reference sequence), CDR1 is SEHNR and CDR2 FQNEAQ. From cysteine to phenylalanine, the CDR3 is 14 amino acids long. Kept here is only the CDR3 DNA, which spans 42 bases and is read in frame from base 1. Trimming at the junction amounts to 4 bases on V and 5 bases on J, and the germline ends lie 14 bases apart. Study-wide findings and limitations: In the ex vivo response, HLA-C-restricted CMV-specific TCR beta clonotypes were dominant, and in two of eight donors the single most frequent clonotype came from this HLA-C-restricted group. Carriers of CMV infection plus the relevant HLA type were discriminated by the cumulative frequency of public TCR beta family members in the study cohort and in an independent approximately 360-donor cohort.

The run used an Illumina HiSeq 1500. Using fastp at Q25 and MiXCR, TCRdb reprocessed the public reads and kept productive beta chains. Identical CDR3 protein sequences are pooled into one entry, listed with their most common genes and DNA. The table for this sample lists about 490,000 distinct CDR3 sequences; 15% to 20% of them were counted only once. 20% to 30% of the sample is taken by the ten largest. This clonotype has a count of ten or more. It has no known antigen specificity. No base quality information exists; no much larger clone differs at one position. The TCR sequence derives from a human donor in good health (CMV status not recorded). Some clones in this sample may be carry-over from other donors' samples. The chain is assembled from TRBV7-9 and TRBJ2-5; the D gene is perhaps TRBD2, on 5 matching bases. The specimen sequenced was CD8+ T cells from PBMCs. The sequence in DNA is TGTGCCAGCAGCTCCCCTCTAGCACCCGAGACCCAGTACTTC. This gives the protein CASSSPLAPETQYF.